One and the same sample provided the 24 T cell receptor beta chains below, sequenced in a study of CD8 T cells in Susac syndrome. Random-hexamer reverse transcription was applied to roughly 0.5 to 1 ug RNA. TCRdb used MiXCR to reprocess the immunoSEQ multiplex PCR reads, holding one entry per CDR3 protein. The top ten clones hold roughly 0.22% of a sample with about 69,000 distinct CDR3 sequences, around 95% of them seen once. Sequencing input: CD8+ T cells from PBMCs. These receptors all stem from a human donor in good health.

The chain links TRBV20-1 to TRBJ2-7, with D perhaps matching TRBD1 (5 bases). Germline values: CDR1 DFQATT, CDR2 SNEGSKA (reference sequence). This CDR3 contains 13 residues. Trimming cost V 3 bases and J 0 bases, with 9 bases left between them. CDR3 in amino acids: CSARGQLSYEQYF. In nucleotides, the CDR3 is TGCAGTGCTAGGGGGCAGCTCTCCTACGAGCAGTACTTC.

The V call is TRBV16, the J call TRBJ2-1; 9 nucleotides align to TRBD1. The V gene end was trimmed by 0 bases and the J gene end by 3 bases; junction bases not matched to a gene: 6. CDR1 is KGHSY, CDR2 FQNENV, per germline. There are 17 residues in the CDR3. The CDR3 sequence is CASSQSPGQGDYNEQFF. The DNA of the CDR3 is TGTGCCAGCAGCCAATCACCGGGACAGGGAGACTACAATGAGCAGTTCTTC. Together with reference TRBV16 and TRBJ2-1, the CDR3 gives the full variable domain: GEEVAQTPKHLVRGEGQKAKLYCAPIKGHSYVFWYQQVLKNEFKFLISFQNENVFDETGMPKERFSAKCLPNSPCSLEIQATKLEDSAVYFCASSQSPGQGDYNEQFFGPGTRLTVL.

V usage is TRBV19 and J usage is TRBJ1-2; D uncertain. Trimming took off 4 bases at V and 8 bases at J, with 5 bases between the two ends. This CDR3 contains 10 residues. The germline V gene encodes CDR1 LNHDA and CDR2 SQIVND (reference sequence). CDR3 in amino acids: CASSNEGYTF. The CDR3 coding sequence is TGTGCCAGTAGTAATGAGGGCTACACCTTC.

This clonotype has more than one count but fewer than ten. This chain connects TRBV12-3 or TRBV12-4 to TRBJ1-5, with no clear D. The CDR3 covers 13 residues. Trimming took 4 bases from V and 0 from J, leaving 4 bases between them. The CDR3: CASSSYSNQPQHF. Written as DNA, the CDR3 is TGTGCCAGCAGTTCCTATAGCAATCAGCCCCAGCATTTT.

The chain joins TRBV7-9 to TRBJ1-5; TRBD1 aligns across 8 bases. The CDR3 has 15 amino acids. The germline V gene encodes CDR1 SEHNR and CDR2 FQNEAQ (reference sequence). The V gene end was trimmed by 4 bases and the J gene end by 3 bases; junction bases not matched to a gene: 5. In DNA form, the CDR3 reads TGTGCCAGCAGCTATCAGGGGGCGGACAATCAGCCCCAGCATTTT. Encoded protein: CASSYQGADNQPQHF.

This clonotype appeared once. This rearrangement joins TRBV3-1 to TRBJ1-5; 9 positions match TRBD1. CDR1 LGHDT and CDR2 YNNKEL come from the germline V gene (reference sequence). V lost 1 base to trimming and J lost 1 base; unmatched junction nucleotides: 5. This CDR3 has 17 amino acids. The DNA of the CDR3 is TGTGCCAGCAGCCAAGGAACAGGGGGCTTGAGCAATCAGCCCCAGCATTTT. Protein sequence: CASSQGTGGLSNQPQHF. The entire variable domain, with the rest obtained from reference TRBV3-1 and TRBJ1-5, is as follows: DTAVSQTPKYLVTQMGNDKSIKCEQNLGHDTMYWYKQDSKKFLKIMFSYNNKELIINETVPNRFSPKSPDKAHLNLHINSLELGDSAVYFCASSQGTGGLSNQPQHFGDGTRLSIL.

The rearrangement joins TRBV7-6 to TRBJ2-7; 9 bases map to TRBD2. Germline CDR1 and CDR2: SGHVS and FNYEAQ. The CDR3 covers 15 residues. Germline trimming cut 6 bases from V and 0 bases from J; bases unmatched to any gene: 6. The CDR3 region has the DNA TGTGCCAGCAGTAAGCGAGCGGGGGGCTCCTACGAGCAGTACTTC. It codes for CASSKRAGGSYEQYF.

The chain has TRBV4-1 and TRBJ2-7; D unresolved. This CDR3 spans 15 amino acids. Per germline, CDR1 MGHRA and CDR2 YSYEKL. The V and J ends lost 3 bases and 5 bases respectively, with 17 bases between them. For the CDR3, the DNA is TGCGCCAGCAGCCATGTAGGTCTGGGATCGGACGAGCAGTACTTC. This encodes CASSHVGLGSDEQYF.

V usage is TRBV27 and J usage is TRBJ1-2; D might be TRBD1 (5 bases). Trimming removed 6 bases at V and 2 bases at J, with 10 bases between. Germline assignment: CDR1 MNHEY and CDR2 SMNVEV (reference sequence). CDR3 size: 13 residues. Here the CDR3 reads CASRPGGNYGYTF. The CDR3 DNA reads as TGTGCCAGCAGGCCGGGGGGGAACTATGGCTACACCTTC.

This chain links TRBV12-3 or TRBV12-4 with TRBJ1-5; D not resolved. This CDR3 has 17 amino acids. The V and J ends lost 6 bases and 6 bases respectively, with 24 bases between them. CDR3 residues: CASSDPPTPKSLQPQHF. The CDR3 coding sequence is TGTGCCAGCAGCGACCCCCCGACACCTAAATCTCTTCAGCCCCAGCATTTT.

V and J are TRBV7-8 and TRBJ2-2; 7 bases match TRBD1. This CDR3 has 15 residues. V lost 4 bases and J lost 2; bases outside the gene matches: 4. Germline V gene data show CDR1 as SGHVS and CDR2 as FQNEAQ. This CDR3 is CASSSRQGNTGELFF. For the CDR3, the DNA is TGTGCCAGCAGCTCCAGACAGGGTAACACCGGGGAGCTGTTTTTT.

Only one count was recorded for this clonotype. This sequence joins TRBV27 and TRBJ2-7, with 8 bases fitting TRBD1. The CDR3 is 15 residues long. Looked up from germline, CDR1 is MNHEY and CDR2 is SMNVEV (reference sequence). Trimming at V came to 6 bases and at J to 9 bases, leaving 16 bases not matched to a gene. The CDR3 is CASSTTTGAGGRQYV. Written as DNA, the CDR3 is TGTGCCAGCAGCACAACGACAGGGGCCGGCGGGCGGCAGTACGTC.

This chain links TRBV3-1 with TRBJ2-1; 7 bases are shared with TRBD2. V gave up 0 bases and J gave up 3 bases; unmatched junction bases: 5. Germline-derived CDR1 and CDR2 are LGHDT and YNNKEL (reference sequence). The CDR3 covers 16 residues. CDR3 region: CASSQDRGEVYNEQFF. The CDR3 DNA is TGTGCCAGCAGCCAAGATCGGGGGGAGGTCTACAATGAGCAGTTCTTC.

This chain uses TRBV30 with TRBJ1-1; 7 bases align to TRBD1. Germline loops: CDR1 GTSNPN, CDR2 SVGIG (reference sequence). V lost 2 bases to trimming and J lost 8 bases; unmatched junction nucleotides: 14. The CDR3 runs 15 residues. The CDR3 loop reads CAWSTGTATRGEAFF. As DNA, the CDR3 is TGTGCCTGGAGTACAGGGACAGCGACGCGGGGAGAAGCTTTCTTT.

The chain recombines TRBV4-2 with TRBJ2-1; a possible D gene is TRBD2 (5 bases). Germline V gives CDR1 LGHNA, CDR2 YNFKEQ. The CDR3 totals 16 residues. Trimming removed 0 bases at V and 7 bases at J, with 16 bases between. CDR3 sequence: CASSQEGGTGQNEQFF. The CDR3 coding sequence is TGTGCCAGCAGCCAAGAAGGAGGCACCGGCCAGAATGAGCAGTTCTTC.

The chain employs TRBV30 and TRBJ2-7; 7 bases are shared with TRBD2. The germline V gene encodes CDR1 GTSNPN and CDR2 SVGIG (reference sequence). The length of the CDR3 is 14 residues. The trim removed 1 base at V and 5 bases at J, leaving 8 bases unmatched. CDR3 coding DNA: TGTGCCTGGAGTGAAGCTAGCGGTGGGGACGAGCAGTACTTC. This sequence encodes CAWSEASGGDEQYF. The full variable domain, with the rest looked up from reference TRBV30 and TRBJ2-7, is SQTIHQWPATLVQPVGSPLSLECTVEGTSNPNLYWYRQAAGRGLQLLFYSVGIGQISSEVPQNLSASRPQDRQFILSSKKLLLSDSGFYLCAWSEASGGDEQYFGPGTRLTVT.

The chain employs TRBV29-1 and TRBJ2-1; D remains ambiguous. V was pared by 0 bases and J by 2 bases, with 17 bases between. The germline gives CDR1 SQVTM, CDR2 ANQGSEA. The CDR3 contains 17 residues. CDR3 coding DNA: TGCAGCGTTGAAGATCCCGGCTCCACGAAAGCCTACAATGAGCAGTTCTTC. Its translation: CSVEDPGSTKAYNEQFF.

CDR3 sequence (DNA): TGTGCCACTTTTCGGGGACAGGAATCCTACGAGCAGTACTTC. The encoded protein is CATFRGQESYEQYF. V usage is TRBV6-2 or TRBV6-3 and J usage is TRBJ2-7; 8 nucleotides align to TRBD1. Germline CDR1 is MNHEY and CDR2 is SVGEGT. With 10 bases clipped from V and 1 base from J, the junction kept 9 bases outside the gene matches. The CDR3 consists of 14 residues.

The J gene is TRBJ2-7, the V gene TRBV7-8; 10 bases fit TRBD2. Trimming took 4 bases from V and 1 from J; bases not matched to a gene: 10. The CDR3 spans 17 residues. The germline V gene encodes CDR1 SGHVS and CDR2 FQNEAQ. The CDR3 region is CASSSYASGGGSYEQYV. The CDR3 region has the DNA TGTGCCAGCAGCTCATACGCTAGCGGGGGTGGTTCCTACGAGCAGTACGTC.

This clonotype appeared once. The chain employs TRBV7-9 and TRBJ2-5, with D perhaps being TRBD1 or TRBD2 (6 bases each). This CDR3 comprises 16 residues. Germline V gene sequence: CDR1 SEHNR, CDR2 FQNEAQ (reference sequence). Between the trimmed V and J ends, which lost 1 base and 4 bases, there was a span of 16 bases. CDR3 loop: CASSLVGAGGSETQYF. As DNA, the CDR3 is TGTGCCAGCAGCTTAGTGGGGGCAGGAGGGTCAGAGACCCAGTACTTC.

This chain joins TRBV30 and TRBJ1-2; 8 positions agree with TRBD1. The trim removed 2 bases at V and 7 bases at J, leaving 6 bases unmatched. The CDR3 consists of 13 residues. CDR1 is GTSNPN, CDR2 SVGIG, per germline (reference sequence). CDR3 amino acids: CAWSPGQGLGYTF. The DNA for the CDR3 is TGTGCCTGGAGTCCTGGACAGGGCCTTGGCTACACCTTC.

V and J are TRBV7-2 and TRBJ2-7, with 8 nucleotides matching TRBD1. The CDR3 is 14 residues long. Looked up from germline, CDR1 is SGHTA and CDR2 is FQGNSA. The ends lost 1 base at V and 4 bases at J; junction bases unmatched: 3. Here the CDR3 reads CASSLGTGPYEQYV. CDR3 nucleotides: TGTGCCAGCAGCTTAGGGACAGGGCCATACGAGCAGTACGTC.

The V and J genes are TRBV2 and TRBJ2-3, with 10 bases aligning to TRBD1. Germline V gene data show CDR1 as SNHLY and CDR2 as FYNNEI. This CDR3 region has 14 residues. The junction had 0 bases not matched to a gene; V was cut back by 6 bases and J by 0 bases. Written as DNA, the CDR3 is TGTGCCAGCAGGGGACAGGGGAGCACAGATACGCAGTATTTT. As protein: CASRGQGSTDTQYF.

The chain carries TRBV2 and TRBJ2-5; 13 bases fit TRBD2. V was clipped by 0 bases and J by 2 bases; unmatched bases: 9. CDR3 length: 19 amino acids. Germline V gene lookup returns CDR1 SNHLY and CDR2 FYNNEI. CDR3 DNA sequence: TGTGCCAGCAGTGAAGCGGGGGCATGGACTAGCGGGGGACAAGAGACCCAGTACTTC. Encoded protein: CASSEAGAWTSGGQETQYF.